This T cell receptor (beta chain) was captured in a study of immune evolution from preneoplasia to lung adenocarcinoma. The data were produced by immunoSEQ multiplex PCR, yet TCRdb's version contains in-frame clones alone and is incomplete. Of 20,000 to 25,000 clones in the sample, roughly 80% were seen once. This CDR3 contains 13 residues. V lost 6 bases and J lost 4, with 14 bases in between. CDR1 and CDR2 from the germline V gene are SGHTS and YDEGEE. The sequenced sample consisted of FFPE invasive lung adenocarcinoma tissue. The J gene is TRBJ2-7, the V gene TRBV5-8; D may be TRBD1 or TRBD2 (5 bases each). This TCR derives from a person in their sixties or seventies with lung adenocarcinoma. The CDR3 reads CASTIRGEYEQYF. CDR3 nucleotides: TGTGCCAGCACCATCCGGGGCGAATACGAGCAGTACTTC.